The clone carrying this T cell receptor (beta chain) has just one count. Its antigen is not known. This specimen comes from a study of T cells in localized non-small cell lung cancer. Findings and limits, study-wide: Longer survival (overall) was linked to higher T cell density in blood.

V trimming: 4 bases; J trimming: 3 bases; junction bases outside the gene matches: 5. The CDR3 has 16 residues. The germline gives CDR1 SGHTA, CDR2 FQGNSA. TCRdb's table, derived via immunoSEQ multiplex PCR, lists solely in-frame clones and lacks some. The table includes tens of thousands of clones, about 85% detected once. The specimen was PBMCs, collected before any cancer treatment. This clonotype was obtained from a woman between 35 and 75 years old with stage II squamous cell lung carcinoma. The rearrangement joins TRBV7-2 to TRBJ2-7, with TRBD2 matching over 14 bases. The CDR3 DNA reads as TGTGCCAGCAGCTGGGGACTAGCGGGAGACGGCTACGAGCAGTACTTC. This codes for CASSWGLAGDGYEQYF.